Detailed here is one TCR beta chain. The target of this receptor is not known. No per-base quality is available; no much larger clone lies one base away. To demonstrate the VDJtools post-analysis software, the study profiled TCR beta repertoires from the peripheral blood of approximately twelve young patients with multiple sclerosis. Multiple sclerosis patients were children and adolescents aged about 6 to 16 years. The data are from a study of post-analysis software for immune sequencing data (dated by TCRdb to between 2015 and 2017). Background on the whole study: Disease courses on record covered relapsing-remitting, secondary progressive and progressive-relapsing multiple sclerosis, though some patients had no subtype annotation. The patient repertoires were set against under 12 previously published healthy control repertoires from donors whose ages ranged from about 6 to 25 years. A subset of samples was prepared in parallel using single-end sample barcoding, then pooled and co-amplified after Illumina adapter ligation.

Study-wide findings and limitations: Significantly higher frequencies in patients than in controls were found for a few TRBV segments, including TRBV5-6, TRBV5-1 and TRBV20-1. Strong co-clustering of samples prepared in the same batch was shown by direct clustering with F measure, prompting a batch-effect correction. The control group was slightly older than the multiple sclerosis patient group. Multiple sclerosis patients had significantly lower normalized Chao1 diversity than controls, a result that suggests substantial peripheral T-cell clonal expansion.

Library generation was performed with PCR. Reads for this sample came from an Illumina HiSeq 2500. To reduce PCR and sequencing biases, unique molecular identifiers were built into the TCR beta cDNA libraries. Roughly 0.5 million cDNA molecules were obtained per 1 to 10 million input T cells, so each molecule approximated one T cell. The same protocol used for the earlier healthy control dataset was applied to prepare and sequence the patient libraries. Samples belonging to the same batch were prepared together, multiplexed and sequenced on a shared HiSeq lane. The authors' analysis ran thus. Raw barcoded reads were processed with MIGEC, and single-read molecular identifier groups were discarded before consensus assembly and CDR3 extraction. Clonotype tables were post-analysed with VDJtools, normalizing diversity by down-sampling all datasets to the smallest sample size. To correct batch-related cross-sample contamination, repertoire overlap clustering matched CDR3 amino acid sequences but not nucleotide sequences. TCRdb itself trimmed the public reads at Q25 with fastp, ran MiXCR and retained productive beta chains. One record per CDR3 amino acid sequence lists the most common genes and DNA. The authors' filters were not applied to this entry. For this sample there are over 250,000 distinct CDR3 sequences; 30% to 45% appear just once. Around 4.7% of the sample lies in the top ten.

Trimming at the junction amounts to 6 bases on V and 7 bases on J, and the germline ends lie 11 bases apart. The cysteine opens and the phenylalanine closes a CDR3 of 12 amino acids. Only the CDR3 DNA stays, 36 bases, in frame from base 1. The germline V gene supplies CDR1 SGHRS and CDR2 YFSETQ. The rearranged segments are TRBV5-1 and TRBJ2-1; TRBD2 could be the D gene, as 6 bases match. The specimen sequenced was blood. The clonotype comes from a girl aged 10-17 years with multiple sclerosis. CDR3 reads: CASTGGVNEQFF. The DNA is TGCGCCAGCACCGGAGGGGTAAATGAGCAGTTCTTC.